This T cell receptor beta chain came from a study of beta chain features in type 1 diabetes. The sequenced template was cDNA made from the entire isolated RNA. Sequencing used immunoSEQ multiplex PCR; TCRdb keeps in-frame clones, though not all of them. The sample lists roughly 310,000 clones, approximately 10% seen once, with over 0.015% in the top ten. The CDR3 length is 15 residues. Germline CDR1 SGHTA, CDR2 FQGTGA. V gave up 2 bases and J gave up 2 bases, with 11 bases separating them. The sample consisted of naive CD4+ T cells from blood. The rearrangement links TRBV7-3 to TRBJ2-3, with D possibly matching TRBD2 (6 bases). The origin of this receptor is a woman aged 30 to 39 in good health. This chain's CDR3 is CASSLVSGLTDTQYF. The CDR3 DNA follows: TGTGCCAGCAGCTTAGTTAGCGGACTCACAGATACGCAGTATTTT.